A selection of T cell receptor beta chains follows, all from one sample in a study of shared clonotypes between healthy human individuals. The repertoire was sequenced with immunoSEQ multiplex PCR; TCRdb's copy has only in-frame clones and lacks some. This table has 780,000 or so clones, about two thirds appearing once. Sample: memory CD4+ T cells sorted from blood. Receptors were obtained from a woman younger than 45 in good health. Both conserved end residues are part of each CDR3. D genes are given only for firm matches. A clone size is listed for some rows: how often the clone was seen (once, few, many), or a class if it is expanded.

d_call	v_call	j_call	clone_size	cdr3_aa	cdr3_nt
-	TRBV2	TRBJ2-5	-	CASSPPSRGWEETQYF	TGTGCCAGCAGTCCCCCGTCTAGAGGGTGGGAAGAGACCCAGTACTTC
TRBD2	TRBV7-7	TRBJ2-3	-	CASSLAGGDTQYF	TGTGCCAGCAGCTTAGCGGGAGGGGATACGCAGTATTTT
TRBD2	TRBV6-6	TRBJ2-7	-	CASSRGGRYEQYF	TGTGCCAGCAGCCGGGGAGGGAGGTACGAGCAGTACTTC
-	TRBV9	TRBJ2-7	-	CASSVGVGRTYEQYF	TGTGCCAGCAGCGTAGGGGTGGGCAGGACATACGAGCAGTACTTC
-	TRBV19	TRBJ2-5	once	CASSMIQRRETQYF	TGTGCCAGTAGTATGATTCAGAGAAGAGAGACCCAGTACTTC
-	TRBV19	TRBJ1-1	few	CASSLTVRETEAFF	TGTGCCAGTAGTCTGACAGTTCGGGAGACTGAAGCTTTCTTT
-	TRBV5-1	TRBJ2-3	few	CASSPRLGETDTQYF	TGCGCCAGCAGCCCCCGACTAGGGGAGACAGATACGCAGTATTTT
-	TRBV19	TRBJ1-5	-	CASTELDQPQHF	TGTGCCAGTACCGAACTCGATCAGCCCCAGCATTTT
-	TRBV7-2	TRBJ2-5	-	CASSLAGETQYF	TGTGCCAGCAGCTTAGCTGGGGAGACCCAGTACTTC
TRBD1	TRBV19	TRBJ2-1	-	CASSKPGQGYNEQFF	TGTGCCAGTAGTAAACCGGGACAGGGGTACAATGAGCAGTTCTTC
TRBD1	TRBV5-1	TRBJ1-1	few	CASSPGTGGTEAFF	TGCGCCAGCAGCCCTGGAACAGGGGGCACTGAAGCTTTCTTT
TRBD2	TRBV7-7	TRBJ2-5	-	CASSLSSGNQETQYF	TGTGCCAGCAGCTTATCTAGCGGCAACCAAGAGACCCAGTACTTC
-	TRBV7-2	TRBJ2-1	once	CASSPGLSSYNEQFF	TGTGCCAGCAGCCCAGGCTTGAGCTCCTACAATGAGCAGTTCTTC
-	TRBV5-1	TRBJ2-3	-	CASSLEGREADTQYF	TGCGCCAGCAGCTTGGAAGGACGAGAGGCAGATACGCAGTATTTT
-	TRBV11-2	TRBJ2-3	few	CASSLVPISGPNTDTQYF	TGTGCCAGCAGCTTAGTCCCTATTAGCGGCCCCAACACAGATACGCAGTATTTT
-	TRBV7-9	TRBJ1-4	-	CASSRAEVSANKKLFF	TGTGCCAGCAGCCGAGCAGAGGTTTCAGCGAATAAAAAACTGTTTTTT
TRBD1	TRBV28	TRBJ1-4	many	CASSSAGQGNEKLFF	TGTGCCAGCAGTTCCGCTGGACAGGGAAATGAAAAACTGTTTTTT
-	TRBV11-2	TRBJ1-1	once	CASSSPYRDHEAFF	TGTGCCAGCAGCTCCCCTTACCGGGACCATGAAGCTTTCTTT
-	TRBV6-5	TRBJ1-5	-	CASSLTPKGGQPQHF	TGTGCCAGCAGCCTCACCCCGAAGGGGGGTCAGCCCCAGCATTTT
TRBD2	TRBV11-2	TRBJ2-1	-	CASRQLAGGFYEQFF	TGTGCCAGCAGACAACTAGCGGGAGGGTTCTATGAGCAGTTCTTC
TRBD1	TRBV5-1	TRBJ1-5	once	CASSLGDRDSQPQHF	TGCGCCAGCAGCTTGGGAGACAGGGATTCTCAGCCCCAGCATTTT
-	TRBV21-1	TRBJ2-5	few	CASSKLTGGEETQYF	TGTGCCAGCAGCAAACTTACGGGAGGGGAGGAGACCCAGTACTTC
TRBD1	TRBV5-1	TRBJ1-2	-	CASKGDRGPHGYTF	TGCGCCAGCAAGGGGGACAGGGGACCCCATGGCTACACCTTC
-	TRBV28	TRBJ1-5	-	CASTRFNQPQHF	TGTGCCAGCACTCGCTTCAATCAGCCCCAGCATTTT
-	TRBV4-1	TRBJ2-4	-	CASSQDGAVGNIQYF	TGCGCCAGCAGCCAAGATGGGGCAGTGGGGAACATTCAGTACTTC
-	TRBV27	TRBJ1-5	-	CASSPKAGDNQPQHF	TGTGCCAGCAGTCCAAAGGCAGGGGACAATCAGCCCCAGCATTTT
-	TRBV19	TRBJ1-1	-	CASSRGGPEAFF	TGTGCCAGTAGTAGGGGGGGTCCTGAAGCTTTCTTT
-	TRBV15	TRBJ1-5	-	CATSRDGGSNQPQHF	TGTGCCACCAGCAGAGATGGAGGTAGCAATCAGCCCCAGCATTTT
-	TRBV4-2	TRBJ2-3	-	CASSPKGDGDTQYF	TGTGCCAGCAGCCCTAAGGGGGATGGAGATACGCAGTATTTT
TRBD2	TRBV5-1	TRBJ2-1	-	CASSEIAGVGNEQFF	TGCGCCAGCAGCGAAATAGCGGGAGTCGGCAATGAGCAGTTCTTC
-	TRBV6-6	TRBJ2-5	-	CASSRSGLAQETQYF	TGTGCCAGCTCGCGATCCGGGCTAGCACAAGAGACCCAGTACTTC
-	TRBV5-1	TRBJ1-1	once	CASSSGTGLNTEAFF	TGCGCCAGCAGCTCGGGAACAGGTCTGAACACTGAAGCTTTCTTT
-	TRBV6-1	TRBJ2-3	few	CASRTSGGLEDTQYF	TGTGCCAGCAGGACATCCGGAGGCCTGGAAGATACGCAGTATTTT
-	TRBV6-5	TRBJ2-1	-	CASSYSSQGTYNEQFF	TGTGCCAGCAGTTACTCTTCACAGGGAACCTACAATGAGCAGTTCTTC
-	TRBV5-1	TRBJ2-2	-	CASSFLAPYTGELFF	TGCGCCAGCAGCTTTCTAGCGCCTTACACCGGGGAGCTGTTTTTT
TRBD1	TRBV19	TRBJ1-1	-	CASSIPRWDSRTTEAFF	TGTGCCAGTAGTATACCTAGGTGGGACAGCAGAACCACTGAAGCTTTCTTT
TRBD1	TRBV7-7	TRBJ2-1	-	CASSLDSGTGGYNEQFF	TGTGCCAGCAGCTTAGACTCCGGGACAGGGGGGTACAATGAGCAGTTCTTC
TRBD1	TRBV6-1	TRBJ2-7	-	CASSGVQGTYEQYF	TGTGCCAGCAGTGGGGTACAGGGGACCTACGAGCAGTACTTC
-	TRBV7-3	TRBJ2-1	-	CASSLETGLENEQFF	TGTGCCAGCAGCTTAGAAACGGGCCTGGAGAATGAGCAGTTCTTC
-	TRBV7-6	TRBJ2-5	-	CASSPQETQYF	TGTGCCAGCAGCCCCCAAGAGACCCAGTACTTC
-	TRBV15	TRBJ1-4	few	CATSRDPRKADGKLFF	TGTGCCACCAGCAGAGATCCTAGGAAAGCCGATGGAAAACTGTTTTTT
TRBD1	TRBV6-6	TRBJ2-7	few	CATRRTGSYEQYF	TGTGCCACCAGGAGGACAGGGTCTTACGAGCAGTACTTC
-	TRBV19	TRBJ1-5	-	CASTPIGGSNQPQHF	TGTGCCAGTACCCCGATCGGGGGTAGCAATCAGCCCCAGCATTTT
-	TRBV4-1	TRBJ2-4	-	CASSLPTSKNIQYF	TGCGCCAGCAGCCTCCCGACGAGCAAAAACATTCAGTACTTC
TRBD2	TRBV5-1	TRBJ2-3	-	CASSRAAGLDPRTDTQYF	TGCGCCAGCAGCCGAGCTGCGGGACTAGACCCTCGCACAGATACGCAGTATTTT